A single T cell receptor (beta chain) is shown here with its context. Antigen specificity is unknown. This sample is drawn from a study of cytomegalovirus exposure and HLA in healthy donors. In the study overall: A prior analysis found 117 million unique TCR beta sequences from 170 million or so T cells. General study findings and limits: Rare TCR sequences predominated, though certain public TCRs were found in many donors. Roughly uniform sequencing depth across donors was assumed, possibly incorrectly.

PCR involved 60 Vbeta and 13 Jbeta primers. The assay was immunoSEQ multiplex PCR, and TCRdb's table has in-frame clones only and misses some. The table records 100,000 to 120,000 clones, less than 85% of them present only once. The J segment lost 0 bases and the V segment lost 6 bases, leaving 4 bases of the junction unmatched. Germline V gives CDR1 LNHDA, CDR2 SQIVND (reference sequence). The CDR3 totals 14 residues. This sequence was found in a man younger than 40 in good health and CMV-seropositive. The specimen sequenced was PBMCs. The V and J genes are TRBV19 and TRBJ1-1; 7 bases map to TRBD1. In nucleotides, the CDR3 is TGTGCCAGTAGCTGGACAGGAGTGAACACTGAAGCTTTCTTT. It is translated as CASSWTGVNTEAFF.